The rows below give T cell receptor beta chains drawn from one sample of a study of read filtering for tumor transcriptome and immune sequencing. In TCRdb, the reads were re-called with MiXCR into one record per CDR3 protein. The profile shows about 93,000 distinct CDR3 sequences, 20% to 25% of them singletons. Sequenced input: a population of CD138-negative cells sorted from bone marrow. These receptors were taken from a donor at least 40 years old with multiple myeloma. The CDR3 runs from the conserved cysteine through the conserved F or W. A D gene is named only where the DNA matches it firmly. Some rows have no size entry. The others give once, few or many, or a class for an expanded clone.

V	D	J	size	DNA	CDR3
TRBV5-1	NA	TRBJ2-7	many	TGCGCCAGCAGCTCAGGCGTGGCCTACGAGCAGTACTTC	CASSSGVAYEQYF
TRBV14	TRBD1	TRBJ1-1	many	TGTGCCAGCAGCGCGAACAGGGGAACTGAAGCTTTCTTT	CASSANRGTEAFF
TRBV5-1	NA	TRBJ1-1	many	TGCGCCAGCGGCCAGGGTTTCAACACTGAAGCTTTCTTT	CASGQGFNTEAFF
TRBV29-1	NA	TRBJ2-7	many	TGCAGCGTTGGAGACATAAATCTCGAGCAGTACTTC	CSVGDINLEQYF
TRBV12-3/TRBV12-4	TRBD1	TRBJ1-1	many	TGTGCCAGCAGTTTAACCCCCTGGACAGGAGATGAAGCTTTCTTT	CASSLTPWTGDEAFF
TRBV10-3	TRBD2	TRBJ2-3	NA	TGTGCCATCAGTGCGAGCGTAGCGGGGGGGCCGGGAGATACGCAGTATTTT	CAISASVAGGPGDTQYF
TRBV5-1	TRBD2	TRBJ2-1	many	TGCGCCAGCAGCCTTACTAGCGGGGGGCCTGGGAATGAGCAGTTCTTC	CASSLTSGGPGNEQFF
TRBV4-2	NA	TRBJ1-3	many	TGTGCCAGCAGCCCACTGGGGCAGGGAGGAAACACCATATATTTT	CASSPLGQGGNTIYF
TRBV6-1	TRBD1	TRBJ2-3	many	TGTGCCAGCAGGAAGAAGACAGGGGAAGCAGATACGCAGTATTTT	CASRKKTGEADTQYF
TRBV6-2/TRBV6-3	NA	TRBJ2-1	NA	TGTGCCAGCAGTTACCCCCTGGGTGAGCAGTTCTTC	CASSYPLGEQFF
TRBV27	TRBD1	TRBJ2-7	many	TGTGCCAGCAGCCCGGGACAGGACTACGAGCAGTACTTC	CASSPGQDYEQYF
TRBV20-1	TRBD2	TRBJ2-3	NA	TGCAGTGCTAAAGATTGGCGGGGGGGCCAGACAGATACGCAGTATTTT	CSAKDWRGGQTDTQYF
TRBV7-9	NA	TRBJ2-3	many	TGTGCCAGCCTCCAGGGTGATACGCAGTATTTT	CASLQGDTQYF
TRBV4-1	TRBD2	TRBJ2-1	many	TGCGCCAGCAGCCAAGATTTAGCGGGGTCGGCCTCCTACAATGAGCAGTTCTTC	CASSQDLAGSASYNEQFF
TRBV5-1	TRBD1	TRBJ2-7	few	TGCGCCAGCAGCTGGGGACAGACCTACGAGCAGTACTTC	CASSWGQTYEQYF
TRBV28	NA	TRBJ1-4	many	TGTGCCAGCAGTTTACAGTCCGTTGAAAAACTGTTTTTT	CASSLQSVEKLFF
TRBV12-3/TRBV12-4	TRBD1	TRBJ1-2	many	TGTGCCAGCACCCAAGGGGGACAGGGTTCCTATGGCTACACCTTC	CASTQGGQGSYGYTF
TRBV7-9	NA	TRBJ1-1	many	TGTGCCAGCAGTTGGACGGGGGACACTGAAGCTTTCTTT	CASSWTGDTEAFF
TRBV7-9	TRBD2	TRBJ2-3	many	TGTGCCAGCAGCCCAGGGGCTAGCGGGGCCCGCACAGATACGCAGTATTTT	CASSPGASGARTDTQYF
TRBV20-1	NA	TRBJ1-1	many	TGCAGCTCCCGCGGCGGGGGGTACACTGAAGCTTTCTTT	CSSRGGGYTEAFF
TRBV6-6	NA	TRBJ1-6	many	TGTGCCAGCAGTACGACCAATTCACCCCTCCACTTT	CASSTTNSPLHF
TRBV9	NA	TRBJ2-1	medium-sized	TGTGCCAGCAGCGTAGCGGGGAACTCCTACAATGAGCAGTTCTTC	CASSVAGNSYNEQFF
TRBV6-6	NA	TRBJ2-3	few	TGTGCCAGCAGTCCAGGGCCAGATACGCAGTATTTT	CASSPGPDTQYF
TRBV27	NA	TRBJ2-1	many	TGTGCCAGCCAGGCGGGGGCTCACAACTACAATGAGCAGTTCTTT	CASQAGAHNYNEQFF
TRBV5-1	NA	TRBJ2-5	few	TGCGCCAGCAGCCGGACACGGCCAGATCAAGAGACCCAGTACTTC	CASSRTRPDQETQYF
TRBV2	NA	TRBJ2-1	many	TGTGCCAGCAGCCTAGAGGGTCAGGGCGGTGAGCAGTTCTTC	CASSLEGQGGEQFF
TRBV6-4	TRBD2	TRBJ2-1	many	TGTGCCAGCAGCGAGGGCGGGGGGCCTTACAATGAGCAGTTCTTC	CASSEGGGPYNEQFF
TRBV28	NA	TRBJ1-1	many	TGTGCCAGCAGCCCAGGAGGTACTGAAGCTTTCTTT	CASSPGGTEAFF
TRBV3-1	NA	TRBJ2-1	many	TGTGCCAGCAGCCAAGGGACACCCTCCTACAATGAGCAGTTCTTC	CASSQGTPSYNEQFF
TRBV19	NA	TRBJ1-5	NA	TGTGCCAGTATCTACAGGGTAGGATATCAGCCCCAGCATTTT	CASIYRVGYQPQHF
TRBV6-2/TRBV6-3	TRBD1	TRBJ1-1	NA	TGTGCCAGCAGTTACACAGGGGCGAACACTGAAGCTTTCTTT	CASSYTGANTEAFF
TRBV3-1	NA	TRBJ1-5	NA	TGTGCCAGCAGCCAAGGACAGATACGGCAGCCCCAGCATTTT	CASSQGQIRQPQHF
TRBV2	TRBD1	TRBJ1-1	many	TGTGCCAGCGTGGGACAGGGGACCACTGAAGCTTTCTTT	CASVGQGTTEAFF
TRBV5-1	NA	TRBJ2-2	many	TGCGCCAGCAGCTTGGGCATCACCGGGGAGCTGTTTTTT	CASSLGITGELFF
TRBV5-1	NA	TRBJ2-1	many	TGCGCCAGCAGCTTGGAGCCCAAAAGCTCCTACAATGAGCAGTTCTTC	CASSLEPKSSYNEQFF
TRBV6-1	NA	TRBJ2-5	many	TGTGCCAGCGCTCAGGGGCTTTTAGAGACCCAGTACTTC	CASAQGLLETQYF
TRBV20-1	TRBD2	TRBJ2-7	few	TGCAGTGCTAGGGCTAGCGGGGGCCTCACCTACGAGCAGTACTTC	CSARASGGLTYEQYF
TRBV7-9	NA	TRBJ2-7	many	TGTGCCAGCAGCTTAGAGTACGAGCAGTACTTC	CASSLEYEQYF
TRBV27	NA	TRBJ1-1	many	TGTGCCAGCACCCTGACGGCCCGGGGCACTGAAGCTTTCTTT	CASTLTARGTEAFF
TRBV20-1	NA	TRBJ2-2	many	TGCAGTGCCCGGATAGTTGGGGGGGCCAACACCGGGGAGCTGTTTTTT	CSARIVGGANTGELFF
TRBV28	NA	TRBJ2-5	few	TGTGCCAGCGGGTGGGCCCCAATTTACTTC	CASGWAPIYF
TRBV27	TRBD2	TRBJ2-7	many	TGTGCCAGCAGTCCCAGCGGGGGGACCTCCTACGAGCAGTACTTC	CASSPSGGTSYEQYF
TRBV28	NA	TRBJ2-5	many	TGTGCCAGCAGTCCCGAGGGGGAAGGAGAGACCCAGTACTTC	CASSPEGEGETQYF
TRBV7-3	TRBD1	TRBJ1-4	many	TGTGCCAGCAGCTTCCACGACAGGGGTACAACTAATGAAAAACTGTTTTTT	CASSFHDRGTTNEKLFF
TRBV7-2	TRBD2	TRBJ2-5	few	TGTGCCAGCAGCTTAGCTACTAGCGGGGCCCAAGAGACCCAGTACTTC	CASSLATSGAQETQYF
TRBV18	NA	TRBJ1-1	NA	TGTGCCAGCTCACCGCAGAAAAACACTGAAGCTTTCTTT	CASSPQKNTEAFF
TRBV6-1	NA	TRBJ1-1	many	TGTGCCAGCAGTGCCAAGATGAACACTGAAGCTTTCTTT	CASSAKMNTEAFF
TRBV20-1	NA	TRBJ2-5	many	TGCAGTGCTAAGTCCTTGGGACTCGAGTCAGAGACCCAGTACTTC	CSAKSLGLESETQYF
TRBV7-3	TRBD2	TRBJ2-3	NA	TGTGCCAGCAGCTTAACTGCGGGGGGGCCTTATACGCAGTATTTT	CASSLTAGGPYTQYF
TRBV11-2	NA	TRBJ2-5	many	TGTGCCAGCAGCTCCGGACCGCAAATCCAAGAGACCCAGTACTTC	CASSSGPQIQETQYF
TRBV28	TRBD1	TRBJ2-3	many	TGTGCCAGCAGCATATTTCGGACAGGCAACACAGATACGCAGTATTTT	CASSIFRTGNTDTQYF
TRBV11-2	TRBD1	TRBJ2-1	many	TGTGCCAGCAGCCAGACAGGGGGCGCCTCCTACAATGAGCAGTTCTTC	CASSQTGGASYNEQFF
TRBV5-1	TRBD1	TRBJ2-1	many	TGCGCCAGCACCCGGACAGGGGACTACAATGAGCAGTTCTTC	CASTRTGDYNEQFF
TRBV5-1	NA	TRBJ2-5	NA	TGCGCCAGCAGCTTGGTGGGTGAAGAGACCCAGTACTTC	CASSLVGEETQYF
TRBV3-1	NA	TRBJ2-7	many	TGTGCCAGCAGCCCATACACAGGGTCCTACGAGCAGTACTTC	CASSPYTGSYEQYF